This TCR beta chain emerged from a study of graft-versus-host responses after intestinal transplantation. The table came from immunoSEQ multiplex PCR; TCRdb's copy has only in-frame clones and leaves some out. The sample holds 84,000 or so clones; approximately 78% are singletons and the top ten take around 0.83%. In the case of this clone: Its antigen is not known.

The CDR3 runs 17 residues. The germline gives CDR1 SGHRS, CDR2 YFSETQ. V lost 0 bases and J lost 2; bases outside the gene matches: 6. Study conclusions and caveats: Recipient bone marrow held GvH clones, some seen earlier in ileum or blood.

Sequencing used unstimulated CD4+ T cells sorted from spleen or lymph node cells, obtained before intestinal transplant. This chain links TRBV5-1 with TRBJ2-3, with 10 positions matching TRBD2. This sequence was found in a human donor who received an intestinal transplant. The CDR3 loop reads CASSLGLAGANTDTQYF. CDR3 sequence (DNA): TGCGCCAGCAGCTTGGGCCTAGCGGGGGCCAACACAGATACGCAGTATTTT.